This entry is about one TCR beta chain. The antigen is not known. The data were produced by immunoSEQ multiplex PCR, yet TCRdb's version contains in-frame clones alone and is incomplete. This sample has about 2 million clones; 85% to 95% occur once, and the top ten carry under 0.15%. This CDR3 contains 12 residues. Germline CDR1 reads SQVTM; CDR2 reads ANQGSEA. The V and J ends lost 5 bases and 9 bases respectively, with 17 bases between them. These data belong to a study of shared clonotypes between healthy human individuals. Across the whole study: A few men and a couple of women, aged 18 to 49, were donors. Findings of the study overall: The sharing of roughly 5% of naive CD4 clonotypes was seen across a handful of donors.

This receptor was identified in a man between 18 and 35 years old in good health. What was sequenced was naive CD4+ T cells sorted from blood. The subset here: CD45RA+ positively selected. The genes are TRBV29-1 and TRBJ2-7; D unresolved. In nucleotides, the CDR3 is TGCAGCGTTCAGAATACCCCCCTGGGGCAGTACTTC. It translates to CSVQNTPLGQYF.